One and the same sample provided the 26 T cell receptor beta chains below, sequenced in a study of blood T cell repertoires in COVID-19. Data came from immunoSEQ multiplex PCR; TCRdb stores just in-frame clones and leaves some out. This repertoire shows approximately 100,000 clones, 85% found once; its top ten account for over 35%. Material for sequencing was peripheral blood. All receptors derive from an elderly man with acute or convalescent COVID-19.

The V gene is TRBV10-3, the J gene TRBJ2-1, with TRBD2 matching 8 bases. Trimming took 2 bases from V and 12 from J; bases not matched to a gene: 6. Germline-derived CDR1 and CDR2 are ENHRY and SYGVKD. The CDR3 length is 13 residues. For the CDR3, the DNA is TGTGCCATCAGTGAGAGAGCGGGAGTAGGGCAGTTCTTC. Amino acid sequence: CAISERAGVGQFF.

V is TRBV4-1 and J is TRBJ2-7; a possible D gene is TRBD2 (5 bases). The V gene lost 3 bases and the J gene lost 0 bases, with 9 bases spanning the gap. This CDR3 region has 14 residues. Germline V gene lookup returns CDR1 MGHRA and CDR2 YSYEKL. In nucleotides, the CDR3 is TGCGCCAGCAGCCACCGGGATACCTCCTACGAGCAGTACTTC. It codes for CASSHRDTSYEQYF.

The rearrangement links TRBV12-5 to TRBJ2-7; TRBD2 matches at 13 bases. This CDR3 spans 18 amino acids. Germline V gene data show CDR1 as LGHNT and CDR2 as FRNRAP. With 0 bases clipped from V and 4 bases from J, the junction kept 9 bases outside the gene matches. Here the CDR3 reads CASGLVPGLAGDGYEQYF. The DNA of the CDR3 is TGTGCTAGTGGTTTGGTCCCCGGACTAGCGGGAGATGGTTACGAGCAGTACTTC.

The sample holds a few counts of this clone. The CDR3 coding sequence is TGTGCCAGCAGTTACTCGGGGACACAAAACACTGAAGCTTTCTTT. Amino acids: CASSYSGTQNTEAFF. The chain couples TRBV6-5 to TRBJ1-1; a possible D gene is TRBD1 (6 bases). This CDR3 has 15 residues. The V end was cut by 0 bases, the J end by 2 bases, with 10 bases between. CDR1 is MNHEY, CDR2 SVGAGI, per germline.

The chain combines TRBV6-5 with TRBJ1-1; 9 nucleotides agree with TRBD1. The germline V gene encodes CDR1 MNHEY and CDR2 SVGAGI. V lost 2 bases to trimming and J lost 0 bases; unmatched junction nucleotides: 4. This CDR3 is built from 16 residues. In nucleotides, the CDR3 is TGTGCCAGCAGTTACGGGACAGGGCCAATGAACACTGAAGCTTTCTTT. This translates into CASSYGTGPMNTEAFF.

This chain links TRBV28 with TRBJ1-5; D unresolved. Germline values: CDR1 MDHEN, CDR2 SYDVKM. The V end was cut by 6 bases, the J end by 3 bases, with 15 bases between. This CDR3 region has 15 residues. CDR3 sequence: CASRTGGEVNQPQHF. CDR3 nucleotides: TGTGCCAGCAGAACGGGAGGAGAAGTCAATCAGCCCCAGCATTTT.

This chain joins TRBV11-2 and TRBJ1-2; D might be TRBD1 (5 bases). The CDR3 extends over 13 amino acids. CDR1 and CDR2 from the germline V gene are SGHAT and FQNNGV. The ends were cut back, 5 bases at V and 8 bases at J, with 15 bases in the middle. CDR3 bases: TGTGCCAGCAGCCCTTCCCGGCGGGGCGGCTACACCTTC. Translating gives CASSPSRRGGYTF.

The chain carries TRBV28 and TRBJ2-2; D is unclear. The CDR3 extends over 12 amino acids. Germline assignment: CDR1 MDHEN and CDR2 SYDVKM. V gave up 6 bases and J gave up 6 bases, with 8 bases separating them. In nucleotides, the CDR3 is TGTGCCAGCAGCCTCGTCCCCGGGGAGCTGTTTTTT. As protein: CASSLVPGELFF.

The V gene is TRBV9, the J gene TRBJ2-3; 7 nucleotides match TRBD2. The germline V gene encodes CDR1 SGDLS and CDR2 YYNGEE. V trimming: 0 bases; J trimming: 2 bases; junction bases outside the gene matches: 6. The CDR3 runs 16 residues. CDR3 DNA: TGTGCCAGCAGCGTAGGTCTAGCGGCAAACACAGATACGCAGTATTTT. Its protein product is CASSVGLAANTDTQYF.

This clone was seen only a few times. This chain uses TRBV29-1 with TRBJ1-1, with D possibly being TRBD1 (6 bases). The CDR3 sequence is 13 residues long. CDR1 is SQVTM, CDR2 ANQGSEA, per germline. With 3 bases removed from V and 1 base from J, the gap between germline ends came to 9 bases. The CDR3 DNA follows: TGCAGCGTTGACAGGGGTACGAACACTGAAGCTTTCTTT. It codes for CSVDRGTNTEAFF.

The chain combines TRBV28 with TRBJ2-3, with 7 bases matching TRBD2. J lost 2 bases, V lost 4 bases, and 9 bases had no gene match. Germline V gives CDR1 MDHEN, CDR2 SYDVKM. The CDR3 runs to 16 residues. As DNA, the CDR3 is TGTGCCAGCAGTTCGGCGACTAGCTGGACCACAGATACGCAGTATTTT. Translation: CASSSATSWTTDTQYF.

The V call is TRBV2, the J call TRBJ2-3; 7 bases map to TRBD2. The ends lost 4 bases at V and 0 bases at J; junction bases unmatched: 4. CDR3 size: 15 residues. CDR1 is SNHLY and CDR2 is FYNNEI in the germline V gene. This CDR3 reads CASSVQAGSTDTQYF. The CDR3 bases are TGTGCCAGCAGTGTACAAGCGGGGAGCACAGATACGCAGTATTTT. The variable domain in full, with the rest retrieved from reference TRBV2 and TRBJ2-3, is EPEVTQTPSHQVTQMGQEVILRCVPISNHLYFYWYRQILGQKVEFLVSFYNNEISEKSEIFDDQFSVERPDGSNFTLKIRSTKLEDSAMYFCASSVQAGSTDTQYFGPGTRLTVL.

V is TRBV5-1 and J is TRBJ2-7; the D gene is possibly TRBD1 (6 bases). This CDR3 comprises 14 residues. The V gene's germline CDR1 is SGHRS and CDR2 YFSETQ. Trimming pared 2 bases from V and 5 bases from J, leaving 14 bases between. The CDR3 bases are TGCGCCAGCAGCTTCGGGACATCCTTCGACGAGCAGTACTTC. Its protein is CASSFGTSFDEQYF.

The rearrangement joins TRBV19 to TRBJ2-1; TRBD1 agrees at 10 bases. Looked up from germline, CDR1 is LNHDA and CDR2 is SQIVND (reference sequence). Trimming at V came to 5 bases and at J to 5 bases, leaving 9 bases not matched to a gene. The CDR3 runs to 16 residues. The CDR3 region has the DNA TGTGCCAGTAGTTCCCCGGGACAGGGGTTCCACAATGAGCAGTTCTTC. This sequence encodes CASSSPGQGFHNEQFF.

This clone was detected a few times. The chain links TRBV10-3 to TRBJ1-1; 10 positions agree with TRBD1. Looked up from germline, CDR1 is ENHRY and CDR2 is SYGVKD. J lost 0 bases, V lost 3 bases, and 10 bases had no gene match. This CDR3 is built from 18 residues. The CDR3 protein is CAISDPLGDRGMNTEAFF. The CDR3 DNA follows: TGTGCCATCAGTGACCCACTAGGGGACAGGGGTATGAACACTGAAGCTTTCTTT.

This sequence joins TRBV6-5 and TRBJ1-1; TRBD1 matches at 8 bases. CDR1 is MNHEY, CDR2 SVGAGI, per germline. This CDR3 is built from 14 residues. J gave up 3 bases and V 7 bases, and 7 bases lay outside the gene matches. CDR3 bases: TGTGCCAGCACCACAGGGGGAGAGGACACTGAAGCTTTCTTT. Its translation is CASTTGGEDTEAFF.

The chain has TRBV10-1 and TRBJ2-1; 7 nucleotides agree with TRBD1. Germline V lookup: CDR1 WNHNN, CDR2 SYGVQD (reference sequence). The J segment lost 5 bases and the V segment lost 5 bases, leaving 6 bases of the junction unmatched. CDR3 length: 14 residues. The CDR3 nucleotides are TGCGCCAGCAGTACCGGGACAGAGCACAATGAGCAGTTCTTC. Its translation is CASSTGTEHNEQFF.

This clone has just a few counts. The V gene is TRBV7-6, the J gene TRBJ1-4; TRBD1 matches 9 bases. The junction had 5 bases not matched to a gene; V was cut back by 5 bases and J by 4 bases. CDR1 SGHVS and CDR2 FNYEAQ come from the germline V gene. The CDR3 totals 15 residues. The CDR3 DNA reads TGTGCCAGCAGCCGAGGGACAGGGATTAATGAAAAACTGTTTTTT. Encoded protein: CASSRGTGINEKLFF.

V usage is TRBV18 and J usage is TRBJ2-3, with 7 positions matching TRBD2. Germline V gives CDR1 KGHSH, CDR2 LQKENI. The V segment lost 2 bases and the J segment 0 bases; nucleotides outside the gene matches: 5. The CDR3 is 16 amino acids. This CDR3 reads CASSPSRERSTDTQYF. CDR3 in DNA: TGTGCCAGCTCACCATCGCGGGAGAGGAGCACAGATACGCAGTATTTT.

The rearrangement uses TRBV4-1 and TRBJ2-5; 8 bases fit TRBD1. V was pared by 9 bases and J by 7 bases, with 13 bases of the junction left unmatched. Germline CDR1 reads MGHRA; CDR2 reads YSYEKL. The CDR3 contains 14 residues. DNA of the CDR3: TGCGCCAGACGGGGCAGGGGGCGCGATGGGACCCAGTACTTC. This sequence encodes CARRGRGRDGTQYF.

This clone was counted once. V is TRBV5-1 and J is TRBJ2-2; 7 bases align to TRBD1. CDR1 SGHRS and CDR2 YFSETQ come from the germline V gene. Unmatched junction bases numbered 6, after V lost 0 bases and J lost 7 bases. The CDR3 contains 15 residues. DNA for the CDR3: TGCGCCAGCAGCTTGGGACAGGGAGTCGGCGGGGAGCTGTTTTTT. This sequence encodes CASSLGQGVGGELFF.

The CDR3 DNA follows: TGTGCCAGCTCCGACAGGGTGAACACTGAAGCTTTCTTT. Amino acid sequence: CASSDRVNTEAFF. V is TRBV28 and J is TRBJ1-1; TRBD1 matches 7 bases. Looked up from germline, CDR1 is MDHEN and CDR2 is SYDVKM. The CDR3 covers 13 residues. Germline trimming cut 8 bases from V and 0 bases from J; bases unmatched to any gene: 3.

V and J are TRBV14 and TRBJ2-7, with 9 bases fitting TRBD2. V shed 1 base, J shed 2 bases, and the junction held 9 bases outside the gene matches. Germline V gene data show CDR1 as SGHDN and CDR2 as FVKESK. The CDR3 consists of 17 residues. CDR3 DNA: TGTGCCAGCAGCCAAGTGTCGACTAGCGGAAACACCTACGAGCAGTACTTC. Residues: CASSQVSTSGNTYEQYF.

This clone was recorded only once. One junction end disagrees with the germline gene, perhaps due to a read error. CDR3 in DNA: TGTGCCAGTAGTTTGGGGGCGGCCAATTATCAGCCCCAGCATTTT. Translating it yields CASSLGAANYQPQHF. This chain joins TRBV28 and TRBJ1-5, with D possibly being TRBD1 (6 bases). From germline, CDR1 is MDHEN and CDR2 SYDVKM. This CDR3 is built from 15 residues.

This clone appeared a single time. The rearrangement links TRBV25-1 to TRBJ1-1, with 7 bases aligning to TRBD1. The CDR3 extends over 13 amino acids. V lost 10 bases to trimming and J lost 1 base; unmatched junction nucleotides: 6. Per the germline V gene, CDR1 is MGHDK and CDR2 is SYGVNS. CDR3 coding DNA: TGTGCCACTACTGGGACAGCGAACACTGAAGCTTTCTTT. As protein: CATTGTANTEAFF.

The chain carries TRBV18 and TRBJ2-1; TRBD2 aligns across 11 bases. This CDR3 is 13 amino acids long. With V trimmed by 5 bases and J by 10 bases, 4 bases remained unmatched. Germline CDR1 is KGHSH and CDR2 is LQKENI. The CDR3 DNA reads TGTGCCAGCTCATCCGGGACTAGCGGAGAGCAGTTCTTC. Translating it yields CASSSGTSGEQFF.